These 14 T cell receptor beta chains share one sample of origin, sequenced in a study of OX40 agonist ivuxolimab in advanced cancers. Profiling relied on immunoSEQ multiplex PCR, and the TCRdb table lists in-frame clones only, not all of them. The sample holds 20,000 to 25,000 clones, more than 80% seen once. This specimen was CD4+ or CD8+ T cells sorted from blood, taken in a trial of the OX40 agonist ivuxolimab. The receptors were sampled from an adult with an advanced solid tumor such as melanoma, head and neck, liver or kidney cancer.

In this sample, this clone turned up a few times. The gene calls are TRBV9 and TRBJ2-2; D is unresolved. With 0 bases removed from V and 1 base from J, the gap between germline ends came to 7 bases. Germline V gives CDR1 SGDLS, CDR2 YYNGEE. The CDR3 has 15 amino acids. In DNA form, the CDR3 reads TGTGCCAGCAGCGTAGCCCAGTGGAACACCGGGGAGCTGTTTTTT. It is translated as CASSVAQWNTGELFF.

In this sample, this clone turned up a few times. The chain joins TRBV19 to TRBJ2-2; possibly TRBD1 or TRBD2 for D (5 bases each). V was pared by 11 bases and J by 0 bases, with 13 bases between. The CDR3 is 14 amino acids. Germline CDR1 is LNHDA and CDR2 is SQIVND (reference sequence). CDR3 nucleotide sequence: TGTGCCGGGGGACGGAGCTCGAACACCGGGGAGCTGTTTTTT. It translates to CAGGRSSNTGELFF.

In its sample, this clone was seen a few times. The chain has TRBV6-1 and TRBJ1-5, with 8 bases matching TRBD1. The trim removed 6 bases at V and 7 bases at J, leaving 8 bases unmatched. Germline CDR1 reads MNHNS; CDR2 reads SASEGT. This CDR3 comprises 14 residues. As DNA, the CDR3 is TGTGCCAGCAGGGCAGGGGGCTCATCCCAGCCCCAGCATTTT. This codes for CASRAGGSSQPQHF.

There are a few counts of this clone. The chain couples TRBV6-4 to TRBJ2-1; 8 bases agree with TRBD1. Per germline, CDR1 MRHNA and CDR2 SNTAGT. Trimming removed 6 bases from V and 3 bases from J; junction bases left unmatched: 7. The CDR3 is 15 residues long. The DNA for the CDR3 is TGTGCCAGCAGCTTCGGACAGGGTGACTACAATGAGCAGTTCTTC. Its protein is CASSFGQGDYNEQFF.

The CDR3 nucleotides read TGTGCCAGCAGCTTAGGCAGGTCCGCTCACTATGGCTACACCTTC. Translation: CASSLGRSAHYGYTF. The chain has TRBV13 and TRBJ1-2; D is unresolved. Germline V lookup: CDR1 PRHDT, CDR2 FYEKMQ (reference sequence). Trimming cost V 0 bases and J 3 bases, with 11 bases left between them. There are 15 residues in the CDR3.

In this sample, this clone turned up once. This CDR3 is CASSQDGGGADEQFF. CDR3 DNA sequence: TGCGCCAGCAGCCAAGATGGCGGGGGGGCGGATGAGCAGTTCTTC. The chain couples TRBV4-3 to TRBJ2-1; 9 bases match TRBD2. Germline CDR1 LGHNA, CDR2 YSLEER. Trimming removed 0 bases from V and 8 bases from J; junction bases left unmatched: 5. The CDR3 contains 15 residues.

This chain joins TRBV6-5 and TRBJ1-5, with D hard to call. The CDR3 consists of 15 residues. Germline V gene lookup returns CDR1 MNHEY and CDR2 SVGAGI. The V and J ends lost 0 bases and 0 bases respectively, with 6 bases between them. The CDR3 DNA follows: TGTGCCAGCAGTTACTCCCAGGATAGCAATCAGCCCCAGCATTTT. This translates into CASSYSQDSNQPQHF.

The chain employs TRBV7-9 and TRBJ1-4; perhaps TRBD1 as D (5 bases). V lost 5 bases, J lost 5 bases, and 21 bases lay in between. Looked up from germline, CDR1 is SEHNR and CDR2 is FQNEAQ (reference sequence). This CDR3 has 17 residues. This CDR3 reads CASSPRLLGLGNEKLFF. Here the CDR3 DNA reads TGTGCCAGCAGCCCGAGATTGCTGGGACTCGGCAATGAAAAACTGTTTTTT.

The rearrangement uses TRBV12-5 and TRBJ1-2, with D tentatively TRBD1 (5 bases). V shed 5 bases and J shed 4 bases, with 17 bases lying between them. Germline values: CDR1 LGHNT, CDR2 FRNRAP. This CDR3 is built from 15 residues. In DNA, the CDR3 is TGTGCTAGTGGTCTCCAACCGGGGCAGACCTATGGCTACACCTTC. Residues: CASGLQPGQTYGYTF.

This clone was found once. The rearrangement uses TRBV9 and TRBJ1-2; maybe TRBD1 (6 bases). From germline, CDR1 is SGDLS and CDR2 YYNGEE. This CDR3 contains 13 residues. Trimming cost V 3 bases and J 4 bases, with 10 bases left between them. The CDR3 DNA reads TGTGCCAGCAGCGCAACAGGGCCCTATGGCTACACCTTC. It translates to CASSATGPYGYTF.

The chain couples TRBV6-6 to TRBJ1-1; D not certain. This CDR3 is 12 amino acids long. The V end was cut by 2 bases, the J end by 2 bases, with 3 bases between. CDR1 MNHNY and CDR2 SVGAGI come from the germline V gene (reference sequence). CDR3 bases: TGTGCCAGCAGTTACACCAACACTGAAGCTTTCTTT. This translates into CASSYTNTEAFF.

The V call is TRBV10-2, the J call TRBJ2-5; D uncertain. The CDR3 runs to 16 residues. V lost 2 bases to trimming and J lost 11 bases, with 24 bases between them. Germline-derived CDR1 and CDR2 are WSHSY and SAAADI. This chain's CDR3 is CASSETPLPTGQEQYF. Written as DNA, the CDR3 is TGCGCCAGCAGTGAGACCCCGCTTCCGACGGGCCAGGAGCAGTACTTC.

The rearrangement links TRBV19 to TRBJ1-1; D gene unclear. CDR1 and CDR2 from the germline V gene are LNHDA and SQIVND (reference sequence). CDR3 length: 16 amino acids. With 0 bases removed from V and 1 base from J, the gap between germline ends came to 12 bases. In DNA form, the CDR3 reads TGTGCCAGTAGTATAGATTTTGGGGTTCAGAACACTGAAGCTTTCTTT. Translation: CASSIDFGVQNTEAFF. The full variable domain, rest sourced from reference TRBV19 and TRBJ1-1, is DGGITQSPKYLFRKEGQNVTLSCEQNLNHDAMYWYRQDPGQGLRLIYYSQIVNDFQKGDIAEGYSVSREKKESFPLTVTSAQKNPTAFYLCASSIDFGVQNTEAFFGQGTRLTVV.

The CDR3 region has the DNA TGTGCCAGCGGGGAGGGGGCGCCGCCAGATACGCAGTATTTT. Amino acid sequence: CASGEGAPPDTQYF. The gene calls are TRBV27 and TRBJ2-3; tentatively, D is TRBD1 or TRBD2 (7 bases each). V was trimmed by 8 bases and J by 4 bases, leaving 16 bases between them. CDR1 MNHEY and CDR2 SMNVEV come from the germline V gene (reference sequence). This CDR3 has 14 residues.